Below, 8 T cell receptor beta chains from the same sample are listed, as sequenced in a study of CD8+ T cells in alopecia areata. cDNA prepared by RNA extraction and subsequent reverse transcription served as the template for sequencing. Repertoires were generated with immunoSEQ multiplex PCR, while TCRdb's copy carries only in-frame clones and drops some. This table holds 200,000 to 250,000 clones, approximately 57% found once. This sample's treatment: oral pan-JAK inhibitor, 5-10 mg twice daily. The material sequenced was CD4+ T cells sorted from blood, taken at week 4, from a patient treated with tofacitinib. These receptors were obtained from a human donor with alopecia areata.

This chain links TRBV29-1 with TRBJ2-3; tentatively, D is TRBD1 (6 bases). CDR3 length equals 14 residues. Germline V lookup: CDR1 SQVTM, CDR2 ANQGSEA. The germline V and J ends were trimmed by 6 bases and 0 bases, with 13 bases remaining between them. The CDR3 region has the DNA TGCAGCGTCGGCCTTAGGGGGAGCACAGATACGCAGTATTTT. Its protein product is CSVGLRGSTDTQYF.

The V call is TRBV6-5, the J call TRBJ1-6; possible D gene TRBD1, 5 bases. The germline gives CDR1 MNHEY, CDR2 SVGAGI. There are 15 residues in the CDR3. Trimming removed 0 bases at V and 10 bases at J, with 13 bases between. The CDR3 protein is CASSYSFQGGSPLHF. Here the CDR3 DNA reads TGTGCCAGCAGTTACTCTTTCCAGGGTGGCTCACCCCTCCACTTT.

The J gene is TRBJ1-1, the V gene TRBV4-3, with a weak D call TRBD1 (5 bases). Trimming removed 2 bases from V and 4 bases from J, with 11 bases in between. Germline CDR1 and CDR2: LGHNA and YSLEER. This CDR3 has 14 amino acids. Here the CDR3 reads CASSQIGAPTEAFF. CDR3 sequence (DNA): TGCGCCAGCAGCCAAATTGGGGCGCCCACTGAAGCTTTCTTT.

This clone was detected a few times. This chain links TRBV7-2 with TRBJ2-7; D might be TRBD1 or TRBD2, each matching 5 bases. V lost 5 bases, J lost 4 bases, and 12 bases lay in between. The CDR3 runs to 13 residues. The germline V gene has CDR1 SGHTA and CDR2 FQGNSA. CDR3 in DNA: TGTGCCAGCAGCCCGGGACCCCAATACGAGCAGTACTTC. This translates into CASSPGPQYEQYF.

Only a few counts were recorded for this clone. The CDR3 region has the DNA TGCAGCGTTGAAGAGGGAGAGAATCAGCCCCAGCATTTT. Residues: CSVEEGENQPQHF. The J gene is TRBJ1-5, the V gene TRBV29-1, with D unresolved. The germline gives CDR1 SQVTM, CDR2 ANQGSEA. The CDR3 has 13 residues. V was cut by 0 bases and J by 4 bases, with 7 bases left in between.

The chain has TRBV5-6 and TRBJ1-2; 9 nucleotides match TRBD1. Germline values: CDR1 SGHDT, CDR2 YYEEEE. The V and J ends lost 4 bases and 2 bases, in that order; junction bases with no gene match: 6. This CDR3 region has 15 residues. The CDR3 here is CASSPGTGPNYGYTF. Here the CDR3 DNA reads TGTGCCAGCAGCCCCGGGACAGGGCCCAACTATGGCTACACCTTC.

CDR3 in amino acids: CASSRSTDPPYEQYF. As DNA, the CDR3 is TGTGCCAGCAGTCGTTCCACCGACCCTCCCTACGAGCAGTACTTC. This chain links TRBV6-5 with TRBJ2-7; D unresolved. The CDR3 runs 15 residues. V lost 5 bases, J lost 2 bases, and 16 bases lay in between. Germline V gene lookup returns CDR1 MNHEY and CDR2 SVGAGI.

Concerning this clone: The junction does not match germline at one end; this may be a read error. V and J are TRBV11-2 and TRBJ2-7; 7 nucleotides align to TRBD1. Per the germline V gene, CDR1 is SGHAT and CDR2 is FQNNGV. The CDR3 loop spans 13 amino acids. The CDR3 coding sequence is TGTGCCAGCAGCTTAGGACAGGGCTACGAGCAGTGCTTC. Translation gives CASSLGQGYEQCF.